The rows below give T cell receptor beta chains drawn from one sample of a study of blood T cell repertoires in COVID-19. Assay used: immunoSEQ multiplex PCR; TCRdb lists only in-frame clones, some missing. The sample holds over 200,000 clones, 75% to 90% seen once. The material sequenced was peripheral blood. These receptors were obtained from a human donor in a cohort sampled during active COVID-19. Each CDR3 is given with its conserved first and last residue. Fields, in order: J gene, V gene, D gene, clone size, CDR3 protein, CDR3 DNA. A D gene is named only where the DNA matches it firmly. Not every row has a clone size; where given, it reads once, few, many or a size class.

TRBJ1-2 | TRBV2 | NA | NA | CARRGGPYGYTF | TGTGCCAGACGCGGGGGCCCCTATGGCTACACCTTC
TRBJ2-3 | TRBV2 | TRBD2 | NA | CASSEVAGKTDTQYF | TGTGCCAGCAGTGAGGTAGCGGGAAAGACAGATACGCAGTATTTT
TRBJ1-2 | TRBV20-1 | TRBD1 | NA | CSASTGVDYGYTF | TGCAGTGCTAGTACAGGGGTAGACTATGGCTACACCTTC
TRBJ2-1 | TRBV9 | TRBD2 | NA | CASSPHSGRVSSYNEQFF | TGTGCCAGCAGCCCCCATAGCGGGAGGGTTAGCTCCTACAATGAGCAGTTCTTC
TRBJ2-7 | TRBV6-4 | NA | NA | CASSLFSAGPYEQYF | TGTGCCAGCAGTTTATTCTCCGCGGGGCCCTACGAGCAGTACTTC
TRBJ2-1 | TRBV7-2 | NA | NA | CASSLDSSYNEQFF | TGTGCCAGCAGCTTGGACTCCTCCTACAATGAGCAGTTCTTC
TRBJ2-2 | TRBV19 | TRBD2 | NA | CASRAPGLANTGELFF | TGTGCCAGTAGGGCTCCGGGACTAGCGAACACCGGGGAGCTGTTTTTT
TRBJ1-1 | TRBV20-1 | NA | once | CSARRDTEAFF | TGCAGTGCTAGGCGGGACACTGAAGCTTTCTTT
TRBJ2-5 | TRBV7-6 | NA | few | CASSPIASLETQYF | TGTGCCAGCAGCCCCATAGCGAGTCTGGAGACCCAGTACTTC
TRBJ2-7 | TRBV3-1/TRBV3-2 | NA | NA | CASSQGVGSSYEQYF | TGTGCCAGCAGCCAAGGGGTCGGGAGCTCCTACGAGCAGTACTTC
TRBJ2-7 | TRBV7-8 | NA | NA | CASSFQRLSYEQYF | TGTGCCAGCAGCTTCCAGCGTCTCTCCTACGAGCAGTACTTC
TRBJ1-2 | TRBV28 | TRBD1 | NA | CASITSRDRVGYGYTF | TGTGCCAGCATTACAAGTCGGGACAGGGTGGGGTATGGCTACACCTTC
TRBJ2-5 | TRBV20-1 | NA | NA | CSRERGETQYF | TGCAGCCGGGAGAGGGGAGAGACCCAGTACTTC
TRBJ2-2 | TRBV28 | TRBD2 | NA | CASSLTLAGITGELFF | TGTGCCAGCAGTTTAACCCTAGCGGGAATTACCGGGGAGCTGTTTTTT
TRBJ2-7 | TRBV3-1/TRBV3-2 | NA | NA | CASSQEYRTAERYYEQYF | TGTGCCAGCAGCCAAGAGTACAGGACCGCGGAGAGGTACTACGAGCAGTACTTC
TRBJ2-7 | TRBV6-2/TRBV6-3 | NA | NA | CASSHNRVGEQYF | TGTGCCAGCAGTCATAACAGGGTCGGCGAGCAGTACTTC
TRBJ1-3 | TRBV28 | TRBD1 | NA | CASSLSHRGRGNTIYF | TGTGCCAGCAGTTTATCGCACAGGGGGAGGGGAAACACCATATATTTT
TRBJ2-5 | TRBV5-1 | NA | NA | CASSLWETQYF | TGCGCCAGCAGCCTATGGGAGACCCAGTACTTC
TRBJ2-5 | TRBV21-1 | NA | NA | CASSSPNYQETQYF | TGTGCCAGCAGCTCCCCGAACTACCAAGAGACCCAGTACTTC
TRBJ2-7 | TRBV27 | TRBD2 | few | CASSKEGRREGYEQYF | TGTGCCAGTTCTAAGGAAGGGAGACGGGAGGGCTACGAGCAGTACTTC
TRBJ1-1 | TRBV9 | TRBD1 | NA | CASSVRDSPGNTEAFF | TGTGCCAGCAGCGTCCGGGACAGCCCAGGGAACACTGAAGCTTTCTTT
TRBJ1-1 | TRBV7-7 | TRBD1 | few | CASSLTGNTEAFF | TGTGCCAGCAGCTTGACAGGGAATACTGAAGCTTTCTTT
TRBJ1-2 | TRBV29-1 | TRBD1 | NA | CSVGDRAGYTF | TGCAGCGTTGGGGACAGGGCAGGCTACACCTTC
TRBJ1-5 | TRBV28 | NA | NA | CASSPFRVGVRHQPQHF | TGTGCCAGCAGTCCCTTTCGAGTAGGGGTTCGGCATCAGCCCCAGCATTTT
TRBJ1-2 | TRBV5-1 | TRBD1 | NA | CASSFLSGTGTFPNYGYTF | TGCGCCAGCAGCTTCCTGTCCGGGACAGGGACATTCCCTAACTATGGCTACACCTTC
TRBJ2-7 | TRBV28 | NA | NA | CASRLGEFPYEQYF | TGTGCCAGCAGATTAGGAGAGTTCCCCTACGAGCAGTACTTC
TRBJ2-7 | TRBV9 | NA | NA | CASSVDGRVNYEQYF | TGTGCCAGCAGCGTAGATGGCAGGGTTAACTACGAGCAGTACTTC
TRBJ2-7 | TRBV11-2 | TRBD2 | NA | CASSLNPTSQYSYEQYF | TGTGCCAGCAGCCTAAACCCGACTAGCCAATACTCCTACGAGCAGTACTTC
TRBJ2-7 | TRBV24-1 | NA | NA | CATSDSGTEQYF | TGTGCCACCAGTGATAGTGGCACCGAGCAGTACTTC
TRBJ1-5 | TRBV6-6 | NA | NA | CASRPFDSHQPQHF | TGTGCCAGCAGACCCTTTGACAGCCATCAGCCCCAGCATTTT
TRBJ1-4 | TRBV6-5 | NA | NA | CASRIRGANNEKLFF | TGTGCCAGCAGAATCCGGGGGGCTAACAATGAAAAACTGTTTTTT
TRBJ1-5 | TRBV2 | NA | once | CASGSANQPQHF | TGTGCCAGCGGTAGCGCTAATCAGCCCCAGCATTTT
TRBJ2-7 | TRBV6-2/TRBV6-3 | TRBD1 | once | CASSYSNWQGDPYEQYF | TGTGCCAGCAGTTACTCGAATTGGCAGGGGGATCCCTACGAGCAGTACTTC
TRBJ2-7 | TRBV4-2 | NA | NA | CASSQDISGSYEQYF | TGTGCCAGCAGCCAAGATATCAGCGGATCCTACGAGCAGTACTTC
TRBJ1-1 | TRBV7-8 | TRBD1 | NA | CASSPMDRLNTEAFF | TGTGCCAGCAGCCCAATGGACAGGCTGAACACTGAAGCTTTCTTT
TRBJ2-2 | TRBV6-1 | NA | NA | CASSEATAGELFF | TGTGCCAGCAGTGAAGCGACTGCCGGGGAGCTGTTTTTT
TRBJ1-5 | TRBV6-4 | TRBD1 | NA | CATWTGGNQPQHF | TGTGCCACCTGGACAGGGGGCAATCAGCCCCAGCATTTT
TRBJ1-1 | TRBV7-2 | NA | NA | CASSLGQKNTEAFF | TGTGCCAGCAGCTTAGGACAGAAGAACACTGAAGCTTTCTTT
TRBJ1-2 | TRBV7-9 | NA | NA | CASSFGANYGYTF | TGTGCCAGCAGCTTTGGAGCTAACTATGGCTACACCTTC
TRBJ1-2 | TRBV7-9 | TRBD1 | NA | CASSLGGGQGAGYGYTF | TGTGCCAGCAGCTTGGGGGGGGGACAGGGGGCCGGCTATGGCTACACCTTC
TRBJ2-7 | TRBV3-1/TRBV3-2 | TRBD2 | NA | CASSLGTSRFGYEQYF | TGTGCCAGCAGCCTCGGGACTAGCAGATTCGGCTACGAGCAGTACTTC
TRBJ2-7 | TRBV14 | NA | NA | CASSQDYRSSYEQYF | TGTGCCAGCAGCCAAGATTACAGGTCCTCCTACGAGCAGTACTTC
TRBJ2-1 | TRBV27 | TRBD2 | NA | CASSLRATSDYNEQFF | TGTGCCAGCAGTTTACGGGCGACTAGCGACTACAATGAGCAGTTCTTC
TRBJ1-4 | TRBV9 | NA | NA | CASSVASANEKLFF | TGTGCCAGCAGCGTAGCGAGTGCTAATGAAAAACTGTTTTTT
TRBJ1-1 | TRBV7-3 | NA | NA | CASSRGEGPGKAFF | TGTGCCAGCAGTCGGGGAGAGGGCCCCGGAAAAGCTTTCTTT
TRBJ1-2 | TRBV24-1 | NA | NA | CATSTRSRGGAYGYTF | TGTGCCACCAGTACGCGATCACGGGGGGGCGCTTATGGCTACACCTTC
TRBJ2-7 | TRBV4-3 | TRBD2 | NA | CASSHLGTSGSYEQYF | TGCGCCAGCAGCCACCTAGGGACTAGCGGATCCTACGAGCAGTACTTC
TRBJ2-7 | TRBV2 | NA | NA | CASSGDLPYEQYF | TGTGCCAGCAGTGGAGATTTACCCTACGAGCAGTACTTC
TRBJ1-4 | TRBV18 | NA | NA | CASSLQGSNEKLFF | TGTGCCAGCTCACTCCAGGGTTCTAACGAAAAACTGTTTTTT
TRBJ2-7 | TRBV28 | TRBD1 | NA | CASCTGGAAYEQYF | TGTGCCAGCTGTACAGGGGGCGCAGCCTACGAGCAGTACTTC
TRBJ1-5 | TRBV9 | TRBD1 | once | CASSPQGQLNQPQHF | TGTGCCAGCAGCCCCCAGGGACAGCTAAATCAGCCCCAGCATTTT
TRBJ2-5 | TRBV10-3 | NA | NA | CAISDVRGLTDQETQYF | TGTGCCATCAGTGATGTGCGAGGTTTGACAGACCAAGAGACCCAGTACTTC
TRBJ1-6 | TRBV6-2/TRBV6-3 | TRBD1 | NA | CASSHGQGVRGGSPLHF | TGTGCCAGCAGTCACGGACAGGGAGTACGGGGTGGTTCACCCCTCCACTTT